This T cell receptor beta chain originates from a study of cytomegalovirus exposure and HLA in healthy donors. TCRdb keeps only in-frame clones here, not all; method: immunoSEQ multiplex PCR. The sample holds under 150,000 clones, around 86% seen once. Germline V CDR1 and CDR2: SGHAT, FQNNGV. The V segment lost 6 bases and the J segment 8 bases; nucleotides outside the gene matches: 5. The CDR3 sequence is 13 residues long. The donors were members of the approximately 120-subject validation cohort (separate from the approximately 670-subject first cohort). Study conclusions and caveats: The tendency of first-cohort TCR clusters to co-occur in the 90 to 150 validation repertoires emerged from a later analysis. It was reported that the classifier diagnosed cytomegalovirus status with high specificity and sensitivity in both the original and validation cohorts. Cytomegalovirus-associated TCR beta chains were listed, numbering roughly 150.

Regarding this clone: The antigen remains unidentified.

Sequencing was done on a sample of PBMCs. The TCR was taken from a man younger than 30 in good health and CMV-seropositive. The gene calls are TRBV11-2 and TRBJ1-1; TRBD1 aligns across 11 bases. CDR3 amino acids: CASRPGQGAEAFF. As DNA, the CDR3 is TGTGCCAGCAGACCCGGACAGGGGGCGGAAGCTTTCTTT. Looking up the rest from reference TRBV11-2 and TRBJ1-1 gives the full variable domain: EAGVAQSPRYKIIEKRQSVAFWCNPISGHATLYWYQQILGQGPKLLIQFQNNGVVDDSQLPKDRFSAERLKGVDSTLKIQPAKLEDSAVYLCASRPGQGAEAFFGQGTRLTVV.